The following is a T cell receptor (beta chain) sequence with its context. The table came from immunoSEQ multiplex PCR; TCRdb's copy has only in-frame clones and leaves some out. The table has hundreds of thousands of clones, 89% seen once. There are 13 residues in the CDR3. V lost 7 bases and J 6 bases, leaving 15 bases between the germline ends. Described treatment: about 20 received Ad26.COV2.S at low or high dose, single or two shots; about 5 received placebo; per-sample allocation not given. Day 63 after the first vaccine or placebo injection was the time point for sampling. This sample stems from a study of Ad26.COV2.S vaccination and SARS-CoV-2 variants.

Source: peripheral blood, taken in a trial of Ad26.COV2.S vaccine versus placebo. The clonotype was recovered from a person between 18 and 60 years old who received the Ad26.COV2.S COVID-19 vaccine or a placebo. This rearrangement joins TRBV12-3 or TRBV12-4 to TRBJ1-2; perhaps TRBD1 as D (6 bases). The CDR3 DNA is TGTGCCAGCAACCCTTCATACAGGGATGGCTACACCTTC. Translated, it gives CASNPSYRDGYTF.